The rows below give T cell receptor beta chains drawn from one sample of a study of shared clonotypes between healthy human individuals. TCRdb keeps only in-frame clones here, not all; method: immunoSEQ multiplex PCR. The sample contains over 750,000 clones, roughly 96% of which appear only once. Specimen: naive CD8+ T cells sorted from blood. These receptors all come from a man aged 25 to 45 in good health. Both conserved end residues are trimmed from each CDR3. The D gene is left open where the match is weak.

V	length	D	J	CDR3
TRBV29-1	13	TRBD1	TRBJ2-7	SVEDFSTGSYEQY
TRBV9	17	TRBD2	TRBJ2-1	ASSPRTSDILRGRSEQF
TRBV6-1	12	NA	TRBJ2-7	ASSEAAGSYEQY
TRBV6-7	13	NA	TRBJ1-5	ASSCGREGNQPQH
TRBV28	11	NA	TRBJ2-7	ASTTRGVHEQY
TRBV7-8	12	NA	TRBJ2-7	ASSLLGTVSEQY
TRBV29-1	10	NA	TRBJ2-5	SVEGPEETQY
TRBV28	12	TRBD1	TRBJ1-2	ASSSPDRRYGYT
TRBV7-2	12	NA	TRBJ2-3	ASSLLPRVDTQY
TRBV2	13	NA	TRBJ2-3	ASSESSAWGDTQY
TRBV6-5	13	TRBD2	TRBJ2-3	ASSYAVAGADTQY
TRBV7-7	11	NA	TRBJ2-7	ASSLSPSYEQY
TRBV11-2	13	NA	TRBJ2-7	ASSLGQASSYEQY
TRBV13	14	NA	TRBJ2-1	ASSLYRETPEDEQF
TRBV11-2	16	NA	TRBJ2-6	ASSLLIKQQSRANVLT
TRBV27	14	TRBD2	TRBJ2-7	ASSLQTSGRTYEQY
TRBV14	10	NA	TRBJ2-7	ASSITHYEQY
TRBV9	12	NA	TRBJ2-7	ASSVGQGLAEQY
TRBV27	12	NA	TRBJ2-1	ASSLLDEGNEQF
TRBV6-7	9	NA	NA	ASSLDYEQF
TRBV9	10	NA	TRBJ2-7	ASSPGEGEQY
TRBV9	13	TRBD2	TRBJ2-1	ASSLIPSGGNEQF
TRBV7-9	13	TRBD2	TRBJ2-1	ASSSPGGWVGEQF